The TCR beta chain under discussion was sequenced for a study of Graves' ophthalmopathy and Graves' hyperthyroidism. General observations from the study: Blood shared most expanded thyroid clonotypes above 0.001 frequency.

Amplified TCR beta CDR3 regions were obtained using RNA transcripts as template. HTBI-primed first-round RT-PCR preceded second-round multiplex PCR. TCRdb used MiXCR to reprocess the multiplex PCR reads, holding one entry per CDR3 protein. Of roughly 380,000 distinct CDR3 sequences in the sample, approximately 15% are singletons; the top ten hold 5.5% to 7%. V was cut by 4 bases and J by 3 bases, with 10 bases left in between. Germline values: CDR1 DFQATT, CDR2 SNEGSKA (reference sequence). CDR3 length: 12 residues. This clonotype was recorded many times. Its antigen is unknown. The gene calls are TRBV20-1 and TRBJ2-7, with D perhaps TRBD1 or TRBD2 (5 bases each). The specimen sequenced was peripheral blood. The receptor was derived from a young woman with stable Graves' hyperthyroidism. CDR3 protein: CSANRDDYEQYF. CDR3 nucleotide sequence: TGCAGTGCTAACCGGGACGACTACGAGCAGTACTTC.